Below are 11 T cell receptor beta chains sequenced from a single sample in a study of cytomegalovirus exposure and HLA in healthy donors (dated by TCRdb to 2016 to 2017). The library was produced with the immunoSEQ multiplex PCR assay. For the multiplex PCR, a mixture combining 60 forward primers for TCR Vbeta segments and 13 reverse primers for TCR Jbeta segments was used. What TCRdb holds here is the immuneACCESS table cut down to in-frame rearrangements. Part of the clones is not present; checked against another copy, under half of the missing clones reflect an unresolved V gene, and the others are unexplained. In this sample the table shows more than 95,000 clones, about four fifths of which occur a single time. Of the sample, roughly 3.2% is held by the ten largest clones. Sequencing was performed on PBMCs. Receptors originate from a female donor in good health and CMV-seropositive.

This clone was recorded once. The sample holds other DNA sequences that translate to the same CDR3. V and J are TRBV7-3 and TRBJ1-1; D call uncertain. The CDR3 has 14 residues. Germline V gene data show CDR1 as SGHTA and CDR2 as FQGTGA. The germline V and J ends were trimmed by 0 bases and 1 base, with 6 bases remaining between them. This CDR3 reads CASSLTGGNTEAFF. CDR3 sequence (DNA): TGTGCCAGCAGCTTAACGGGAGGGAACACTGAAGCTTTCTTT.

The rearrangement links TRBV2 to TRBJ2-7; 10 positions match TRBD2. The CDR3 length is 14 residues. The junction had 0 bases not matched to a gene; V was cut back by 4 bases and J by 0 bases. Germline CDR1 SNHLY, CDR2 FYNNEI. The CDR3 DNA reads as TGTGCCAGCAGTGGACTAGCGGGCTCCTACGAGCAGTACTTC. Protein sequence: CASSGLAGSYEQYF.

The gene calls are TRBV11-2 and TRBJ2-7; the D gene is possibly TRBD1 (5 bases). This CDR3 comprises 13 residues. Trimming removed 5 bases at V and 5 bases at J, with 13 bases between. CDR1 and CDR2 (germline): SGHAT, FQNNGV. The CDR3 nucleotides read TGTGCCAGCAGCGCCAGGGCCCCGGACGAGCAGTACTTC. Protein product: CASSARAPDEQYF.

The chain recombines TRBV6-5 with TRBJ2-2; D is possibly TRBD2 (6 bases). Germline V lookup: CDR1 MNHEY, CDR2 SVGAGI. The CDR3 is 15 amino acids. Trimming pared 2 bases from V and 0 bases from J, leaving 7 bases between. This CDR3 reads CASSYGGTNTGELFF. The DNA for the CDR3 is TGTGCCAGCAGTTACGGGGGGACGAACACCGGGGAGCTGTTTTTT.

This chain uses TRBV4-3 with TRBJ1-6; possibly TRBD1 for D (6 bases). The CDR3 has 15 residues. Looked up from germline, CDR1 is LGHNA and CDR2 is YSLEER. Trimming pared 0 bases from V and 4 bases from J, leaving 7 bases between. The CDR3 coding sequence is TGCGCCAGCAGCCAAGAAACAGGGTATAATTCACCCCTCCACTTT. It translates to CASSQETGYNSPLHF.

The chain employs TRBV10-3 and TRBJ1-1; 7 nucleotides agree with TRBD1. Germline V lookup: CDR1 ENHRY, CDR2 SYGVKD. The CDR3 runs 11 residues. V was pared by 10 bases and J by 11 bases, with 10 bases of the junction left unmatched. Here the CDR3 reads CATRGGSEAFF. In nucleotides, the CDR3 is TGTGCCACCAGAGGGGGCTCGGAGGCTTTCTTT.

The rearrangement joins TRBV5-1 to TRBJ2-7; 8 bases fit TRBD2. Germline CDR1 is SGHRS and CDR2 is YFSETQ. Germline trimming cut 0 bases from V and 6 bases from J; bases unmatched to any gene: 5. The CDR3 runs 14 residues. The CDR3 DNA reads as TGCGCCAGCAGCTTGGACAGGCTAGCGGGCGAGCAGTACTTC. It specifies CASSLDRLAGEQYF.

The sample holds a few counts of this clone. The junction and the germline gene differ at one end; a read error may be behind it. The CDR3 here is CASSWGQGEKLFF. The DNA for the CDR3 is TGTGCTAGCAGCTGGGGACAGGGGGAAAAACTGTTTTTT. The rearrangement uses TRBV7-7 and TRBJ1-4, with 10 bases aligning to TRBD1. The CDR3 is made up of 13 amino acids. Germline V gene data show CDR1 as SSHAT and CDR2 as FNYEAQ (reference sequence).

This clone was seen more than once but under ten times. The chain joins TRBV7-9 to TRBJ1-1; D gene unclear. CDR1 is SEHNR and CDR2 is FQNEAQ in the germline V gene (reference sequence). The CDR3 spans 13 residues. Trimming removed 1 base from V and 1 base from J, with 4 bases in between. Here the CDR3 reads CASSLGRNTEAFF. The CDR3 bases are TGTGCCAGCAGCTTAGGGAGGAACACTGAAGCTTTCTTT.

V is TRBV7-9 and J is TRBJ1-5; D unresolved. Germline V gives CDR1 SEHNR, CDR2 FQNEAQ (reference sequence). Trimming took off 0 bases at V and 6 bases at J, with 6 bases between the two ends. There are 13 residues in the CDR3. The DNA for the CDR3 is TGTGCCAGCAGCTTAGCGCGGGGTCAGCCCCAGCATTTT. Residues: CASSLARGQPQHF.

CDR3 coding DNA: TGTGCCAGCAGCCTTGGCAGGAACACTGAAGCTTTCTTT. Its protein product is CASSLGRNTEAFF. The chain is built from TRBV4-2 and TRBJ1-1; D unresolved. Deletions cut 4 bases from V and 1 base from J, with 7 bases between. The germline gives CDR1 LGHNA, CDR2 YNFKEQ. The length of the CDR3 is 13 residues.